Sequencing of this TCR beta chain was carried out in a study of blood T cell repertoires in COVID-19. Study information: The analysed material was cDNA or gDNA that came from T cells, B-cell-depleted T cells, or PBMCs.

The CDR3 runs 16 residues. The V gene lost 0 bases and the J gene lost 7 bases, with 14 bases spanning the gap. As originally analysed: Cell counts per sample came from amplifying reference gene primers. The method was immunoSEQ multiplex PCR; TCRdb's version includes in-frame clones alone and lacks a portion of them. V and J calls and clone size come straight from that table; D and trimming were deduced from the DNA. This table holds approximately 220,000 clones, approximately 83% found once. The TCR comes from a woman aged 60 to 75 with acute or convalescent COVID-19. The chain uses TRBV5-3 and TRBJ1-6; D possibly corresponds to TRBD1 (6 bases). TRBV5-3 is an open reading frame, and its role is uncertain. The sample comprised peripheral blood. In DNA, the CDR3 is TGTGCCAGAAGCTTGGTGGACAGAACATTAAATTCACCCCTCCACTTT. This codes for CARSLVDRTLNSPLHF.